This T cell receptor beta chain originates from a study of control samples from healthy donors and cancer patients. This clone has only one observation. This CDR3 is built from 16 residues. Germline CDR1 is SNHLY and CDR2 is FYNNEI. Losses at the gene ends were 6 bases for V and 6 bases for J; bases not matched to a gene: 14. Sequenced by immunoSEQ multiplex PCR; TCRdb stores in-frame clones only, minus some. The sample carries about 29,000 clones, 70% to 90% recorded once. The TCR comes from a female donor with melanoma. The chain is built from TRBV2 and TRBJ2-3; TRBD1 matches 8 bases. The sequencing sample was made of formalin-fixed, paraffin-embedded tissue. The CDR3: CASSHSYRGSVDTQYF. In nucleotides, the CDR3 is TGTGCCAGCAGCCACTCGTACAGGGGGTCGGTCGATACGCAGTATTTT.